Listed here is a single TCR beta chain. No antigen is known for it. No quality values exist for individual bases; no much larger clone is one base distant. The immunoSEQ Assay, a bias-controlled multiplex PCR, was used to amplify TCRbeta CDR3 regions from genomic DNA. Regarding the original processing steps: The number of nucleated cells in each sample was estimated from the amplification of reference gene primers within the assay. To quantify the absolute abundance of each unique TCRbeta CDR3 rearrangement, sequence reads were collapsed and filtered. Productive Simpson clonality was computed per sample as the square root of Simpson's diversity index over productive rearrangements. Entries here come from immuneACCESS through TCRdb and include only in-frame sequences with V and J called. Some clones fail to appear in such tables; in the studies checked, an unresolved V gene covers under half of the shortfall, and the cause of the remainder is unknown. That table supplies the V and J calls and clone size; D and trimming were determined from the DNA. This sample gives about 97,000 clones in total; about 83% of them show up just once. Jointly, the top ten make up less than 20% of the sample.

Deletion took 6 bases off V and 5 bases off J, with a span of 15 bases between the germline ends. The CDR3 runs 13 amino acids, cysteine and phenylalanine included. Only the CDR3 part of the read is kept: 39 bases, read in frame from the first base. CDR1 SGHRS and CDR2 YFSETQ are derived from the germline V gene. This sample was included in a study of blood T cell repertoires in COVID-19 (dated by TCRdb to the early 2020s). With regard to the full study: The collaborator samples originated in the United States, Italy and Spain and spanned the acute and convalescent phases of COVID-19. Subjects who had been exposed to COVID-19, were actively infected with it, or had recovered from it provided the deeply sampled blood TCRbeta repertoires that made up the dataset. Where HLA class I and class II types were available, the types were taken from metadata supplied by the sample provider, not from assay-based typing. The prospective study material was composed of cDNA or gDNA derived from T cells, B-cell-depleted T cells, or PBMCs. Samples came from the ongoing ImmuneRACE study (first 160 participants) plus 1,254 subjects from 6 global collaborators. A de-identified subject ID, COVID-19 status, age in years and sex were almost always included in the sample metadata. The repertoires were released in a freely available public database meant as a resource for research on the immune response to SARS-CoV-2. Broader findings and caveats from the paper: How much clinical and demographic metadata was included differed by source and by participant, and the metadata was provided uncurated.

Each collaborating institution followed its own protocols to collect whole blood in K2EDTA tubes. For TCRbeta analysis, collaborators shipped samples as frozen whole blood, isolated PBMCs, or DNA extracted from either of those sample types. The sequence is built from TRBV5-1 and TRBJ2-7, and perhaps TRBD1 as D gene, on 6 matching bases. The clonotype comes from a human donor in a cohort sampled during active COVID-19. The specimen sequenced was peripheral blood. The CDR3 sequence is CASKGDRWDEQYF. The DNA is TGCGCCAGCAAGGGGGACCGTTGGGACGAGCAGTACTTC.